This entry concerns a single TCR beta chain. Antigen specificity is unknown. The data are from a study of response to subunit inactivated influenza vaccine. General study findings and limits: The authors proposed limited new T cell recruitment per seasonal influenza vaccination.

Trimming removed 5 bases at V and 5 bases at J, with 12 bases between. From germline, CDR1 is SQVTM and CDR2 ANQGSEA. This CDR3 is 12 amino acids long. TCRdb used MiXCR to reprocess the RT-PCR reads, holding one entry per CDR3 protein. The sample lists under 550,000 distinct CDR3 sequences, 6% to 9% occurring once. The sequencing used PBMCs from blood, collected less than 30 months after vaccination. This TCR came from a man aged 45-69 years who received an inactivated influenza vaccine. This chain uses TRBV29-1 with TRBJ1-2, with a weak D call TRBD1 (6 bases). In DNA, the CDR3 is TGCAGCGTTTACGGGACACTTTATGGCTACACCTTC. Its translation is CSVYGTLYGYTF.